A single sample is the source of the 5 T cell receptor beta chains below, sequenced in a study of beta chain features in type 1 diabetes. Since all of the isolated RNA was reverse transcribed, expressed TCRB transcripts were what got sequenced. Profiling relied on immunoSEQ multiplex PCR, and the TCRdb table lists in-frame clones only, not all of them. The sample consists of 250,000 to 350,000 clones, 12% to 15% of them appearing once. Sequenced material: central memory CD4+ T cells from blood. The source of these receptors is a man aged 30-40 years in good health.

The chain joins TRBV30 to TRBJ2-1, with TRBD2 matching over 10 bases. With V trimmed by 3 bases and J by 9 bases, 8 bases remained unmatched. The CDR3 consists of 14 residues. Per germline, CDR1 GTSNPN and CDR2 SVGIG (reference sequence). This chain's CDR3 is CAWRYFSGRSEQFF. DNA for the CDR3: TGTGCCTGGAGATACTTTAGCGGGAGGTCTGAGCAGTTCTTC.

The chain joins TRBV7-2 to TRBJ2-1; no clear D. This CDR3 contains 15 residues. The germline gives CDR1 SGHTA, CDR2 FQGNSA. Trimming shortened V by 2 bases and J by 2 bases, and 10 bases separated the two germline ends. CDR3: CASSLKSSAYNEQFF. The CDR3 DNA follows: TGTGCCAGCAGCTTAAAAAGTTCCGCCTACAATGAGCAGTTCTTC.

This clone was counted between two and nine times. The CDR3 sequence: CASSQRRDTGGGGYTF. CDR3 bases: TGTGCCAGCAGCCAAAGGAGAGACACGGGCGGTGGTGGCTACACCTTC. The chain carries TRBV27 and TRBJ1-2; D gene unclear. V lost 6 bases, J lost 7 bases, and 24 bases lay in between. This CDR3 spans 16 amino acids. CDR1 is MNHEY, CDR2 SMNVEV, per germline (reference sequence).

V and J are TRBV9 and TRBJ1-1; TRBD1 agrees at 10 bases. J was trimmed by 3 bases and V by 0 bases; bases with no gene match: 5. CDR3 length equals 16 residues. Germline CDR1 SGDLS, CDR2 YYNGEE. DNA for the CDR3: TGTGCCAGCAGCGTAGGAGCGGGACAGGGGTACACTGAAGCTTTCTTT. This translates into CASSVGAGQGYTEAFF.

The J gene is TRBJ2-3, the V gene TRBV28; D is ambiguous. Deletions cut 2 bases from V and 0 bases from J, with 9 bases between. The CDR3 sequence is 15 residues long. CDR1 and CDR2 (germline): MDHEN, SYDVKM. CDR3 loop: CASSLQRPSTDTQYF. In nucleotides, the CDR3 is TGTGCCAGCAGTTTACAGAGGCCTAGCACAGATACGCAGTATTTT. The full variable domain, completed using reference TRBV28 and TRBJ2-3, is DVKVTQSSRYLVKRTGEKVFLECVQDMDHENMFWYRQDPGLGLRLIYFSYDVKMKEKGDIPEGYSVSREKKERFSLILESASTNQTSMYLCASSLQRPSTDTQYFGPGTRLTVL.